This is a list of T cell receptor beta chains from one sample in a study of T-cell reconstitution after alpha-beta-depleted transplantation in children. TCRdb analysed the PCR reads with MiXCR anew, one entry per CDR3 protein. The table includes about 240,000 distinct CDR3 sequences, 12% detected once. Here the sequenced sample was PBMCs from the stem cell graft donor, taken from the stem cell graft. Source of these receptors: a human donor who donated a stem cell graft to a child with acute lymphoblastic leukemia. The CDR3 runs from the conserved cysteine through the conserved F or W. D genes are given only for firm matches. The listing skips clone size in some rows; elsewhere it reads once, few, many or a size class.

TRBJ2-1 | NA | TRBV7-2 | NA | TGTGCCAGCAGCTTATTATTGGACTTCAGTGAGCAGTTCTTC | CASSLLLDFSEQFF
TRBJ2-7 | NA | TRBV6-5 | many | TGTGCCAGCAGTTACTCGGCAGTGGGGTACTACGAGCAGTACTTC | CASSYSAVGYYEQYF
TRBJ2-7 | NA | TRBV4-2 | many | TGTGCCAGCAGCCAAGATGAGCAAAGCTCCTACGAGCAGTACTTC | CASSQDEQSSYEQYF
TRBJ2-7 | NA | TRBV7-2 | many | TGTGCCAGCAGCACGAACAGGATGGGAAACGAGCAGTACTTC | CASSTNRMGNEQYF
TRBJ2-5 | NA | TRBV6-2/TRBV6-3 | many | TGTGCCAGCATAACCCGGGGCGAAAAGACCCAGTACTTC | CASITRGEKTQYF
TRBJ1-1 | NA | TRBV5-1 | many | TGCGCCAGCAGCTTGACAGGGACCTTCGGTGAAGCTTTCTTT | CASSLTGTFGEAFF
TRBJ2-5 | TRBD2 | TRBV4-3 | NA | TGCGCCAGCAGCCAGAATCCTAGCGGGCCGGAGACCCAGTACTTC | CASSQNPSGPETQYF
TRBJ2-7 | NA | TRBV7-3 | few | TGTGCCAGCAGCCCCGCCGGCCTCTACGAGCAGTACTTC | CASSPAGLYEQYF
TRBJ1-4 | NA | TRBV11-2 | NA | TGTGCCAGCAGCCCCACCCCCGGGGAAAAACTGTTTTTT | CASSPTPGEKLFF
TRBJ2-7 | TRBD1 | TRBV12-3/TRBV12-4 | many | TGTGCCAGCAGACCCGGGACAGGGTCCTACGAGCAGTACTTC | CASRPGTGSYEQYF
TRBJ2-2 | NA | TRBV5-1 | many | TGCGCCAGCAGTATGGACACCAACACCGGGGAGCTGTTTTTT | CASSMDTNTGELFF
TRBJ2-4 | NA | TRBV27 | many | TGTGCCAGCAGTTCTTTAGACAAAAACATTCAGTACTTC | CASSSLDKNIQYF
TRBJ2-1 | TRBD2 | TRBV10-3 | many | TGTGCCATCAGTGAACCGCGGTATTCGGGAGGTGAGCAGTTCTTC | CAISEPRYSGGEQFF
TRBJ2-7 | TRBD1 | TRBV5-5 | many | TGTGCCAGCAGCATCGGGACAGGGGACGAGCAGTACTTC | CASSIGTGDEQYF
TRBJ1-1 | NA | TRBV9 | many | TGTGCCAGCAGCGTCTACGTGAACACTGAAGCTTTCTTT | CASSVYVNTEAFF
TRBJ1-5 | TRBD1 | TRBV4-2 | NA | TGTGCCAGCAGCCCAGGGACAGGGCTCCCGCCCCAGCATTTT | CASSPGTGLPPQHF
TRBJ2-7 | NA | TRBV4-3 | many | TGCGCCAGCAGCCAATCGCACGAACACGAGCAGTACTTC | CASSQSHEHEQYF
TRBJ2-7 | NA | TRBV12-3/TRBV12-4 | few | TGTGCCAGCAGGCACGGCTTAGGCGTGAACGAGCAGTACTTC | CASRHGLGVNEQYF
TRBJ1-1 | TRBD1 | TRBV18 | NA | TGTGCCAGCTCACAATCGGACAGGGTGGACACTGAAGCTTTCTTT | CASSQSDRVDTEAFF
TRBJ2-1 | NA | TRBV6-2/TRBV6-3 | NA | TGTGCCAGCACCGGGGGGCCGTCCTACAATGAGCAGTTCTTC | CASTGGPSYNEQFF
TRBJ2-3 | NA | TRBV20-1 | many | TGCAGTGCTAGAGCCGGAGATACGCAGTATTTT | CSARAGDTQYF
TRBJ1-2 | TRBD1 | TRBV5-5 | once | TGTGCCAGCAGCTTGATGGGCCAGGGACAGGGGGATGGCTACACCTTC | CASSLMGQGQGDGYTF
TRBJ2-3 | NA | TRBV7-2 | few | TGTGCCAGCAGCTCTCTTCCAACTAAGACAGATACGCAGTATTTT | CASSSLPTKTDTQYF
TRBJ2-5 | TRBD1 | TRBV5-6 | many | TGTGCCAGCAGCTCGCAGCTACAGGGGGTAGTTGTGCCCCAGTACTTC | CASSSQLQGVVVPQYF
TRBJ2-3 | NA | TRBV7-2 | few | TGTGCCAGCAGCCCCTTGGGTCTGGAGAGCGGTACGCAGTATTTT | CASSPLGLESGTQYF
TRBJ1-2 | NA | TRBV5-6 | NA | TGTGCCAGCAGCGCCGACAAGGGTGGCTACACCTTC | CASSADKGGYTF
TRBJ2-2 | TRBD2 | TRBV7-8 | many | TGTGCCAGCAGCTTAGGTATTTCGCGGGGGAGCACCGGGGAGCTGTTTTTT | CASSLGISRGSTGELFF
TRBJ2-6 | NA | TRBV20-1 | many | TGCAGTGCTACGTCAACCTCTGGGGCCAACGTCCTGACTTTC | CSATSTSGANVLTF
TRBJ2-3 | NA | TRBV6-4 | many | TGTGCCAGCAGCCCCGAGGGGTATGCGGGGGCGGGAGATACGCAGTATTTT | CASSPEGYAGAGDTQYF
TRBJ2-7 | NA | TRBV18 | NA | TGTGCCAGCTCATCACTAGACGGGCCTTACTACGAGCAGTACTTC | CASSSLDGPYYEQYF
TRBJ1-1 | NA | TRBV6-1 | many | TGTGCCAGCAGTCAGGACAGCCCCCACACTGAAGCTTTCTTT | CASSQDSPHTEAFF
TRBJ2-7 | NA | TRBV4-3 | many | TGCGCCAGCAGCCAAGAACTTAGGGGCCACGGAAGATTTTACGAGCAGTACTTC | CASSQELRGHGRFYEQYF
TRBJ2-5 | TRBD2 | TRBV6-1 | NA | TGTGCCAGCAGCGCGACCGGGACTAGCGGGGGCCGGGAGACCCAGTACTTC | CASSATGTSGGRETQYF
TRBJ1-2 | NA | TRBV30 | many | TGTGCCTGGACTGACAGCCCAGCTAACTATGGCTACACCTTC | CAWTDSPANYGYTF
TRBJ2-5 | NA | TRBV30 | NA | TGTGCCTGGAGTGTAACAGTCCAAGAGACCCAGTACTTC | CAWSVTVQETQYF
TRBJ1-2 | NA | TRBV20-1 | many | TGCAGTGCTGGCGGTCTCTATGGCTACACCTTC | CSAGGLYGYTF
TRBJ1-2 | NA | TRBV9 | many | TGTGCCAGCAGCGCCGCGCAGGGACTAGGAGGCTACACCTTC | CASSAAQGLGGYTF
TRBJ1-5 | NA | TRBV9 | many | TGTGCCAGCAGCACGACAGGCTACGGTCAGCCCCAGCATTTT | CASSTTGYGQPQHF
TRBJ2-7 | NA | TRBV5-1 | many | TGCGCCAGCAGGTTACATCACGAGCAGTACTTC | CASRLHHEQYF
TRBJ2-3 | TRBD1 | TRBV4-3 | many | TGCGCCAGCAGCCAAGTGAGGGGGCATGGCACAGATACGCAGTATTTT | CASSQVRGHGTDTQYF
TRBJ2-7 | TRBD2 | TRBV10-3 | many | TGTGCCATCAGTATAGCGGGGACCTCCTACGAGCAGTACTTC | CAISIAGTSYEQYF